Listed below are T cell receptor beta chains from one sample, sequenced in a study of lymphopenia after photon versus proton radiotherapy. The protocol was immunoSEQ multiplex PCR, while the TCRdb copy is restricted to in-frame clones and leaves out a portion. Altogether about 68,000 clones are present, roughly 90% being singletons, with the ten largest covering about 3.1%. The sample consisted of peripheral blood, taken from a patient treated with photon-based radiotherapy. The source is a woman in her 70s with pancreatic cancer. Each CDR3 is given with its conserved first and last residue. A D gene is named only where the DNA matches it firmly. Expanded clones are given a class, and other clones once, few, many or no size at all.

>16|.|TRBJ2-7|TRBD1|TRBV13
CASSLIKRQGVNEQYF
TGTGCCAGCAGCTTAATCAAGAGACAGGGGGTCAACGAGCAGTACTTC
>13|.|TRBJ2-2|.|TRBV5-6
CASRRQNTGELFF
TGTGCCAGCAGACGACAGAACACCGGGGAGCTGTTTTTT
>17|.|TRBJ2-1|TRBD2|TRBV11-3
CASSLDPGVSAAGEVFF
TGTGCCAGCAGCTTAGATCCTGGGGTCTCAGCAGCGGGAGAGGTTTTCTTC
>15|once|TRBJ1-5|TRBD1|TRBV6-6
CASSKKGQAGEAQHF
TGTGCCAGCAGTAAGAAGGGACAGGCCGGGGAGGCCCAGCATTTT
>13|.|TRBJ1-3|.|TRBV7-2
CASSPMAGNTIYF
TGTGCCAGCAGCCCCATGGCTGGAAACACCATATATTTT
>13|.|TRBJ1-5|.|TRBV5-1
CASSLAPRQPQHF
TGCGCCAGCAGCCTCGCCCCCCGGCAGCCCCAGCATTTT
>13|.|TRBJ2-4|.|TRBV7-2
CASSGGTQGIQYF
TGTGCCAGCAGCGGCGGGACCCAGGGCATTCAGTACTTC
>14|.|TRBJ1-6|TRBD1|TRBV5-4
CASSRTGENSPLHF
TGTGCCAGCAGCCGCACAGGGGAGAACTCACCCCTCCACTTT
>13|.|TRBJ1-1|.|TRBV19
CASSNGLVTEAFF
TGTGCCAGTAGTAACGGTCTTGTCACTGAAGCTTTCTTT
>16|.|TRBJ2-7|.|TRBV28
CASSSPGAVEGYEQYF
TGTGCCAGCAGTTCCCCCGGTGCGGTGGAAGGCTACGAGCAGTACTTC
>12|.|TRBJ1-2|.|TRBV10-3
CAISESPGDYTF
TGTGCCATCAGTGAGTCTCCGGGGGACTACACCTTC
>17|.|TRBJ1-5|TRBD1|TRBV5-5
CASSLIWTGGGLQPQHF
TGTGCCAGCAGCTTGATCTGGACAGGGGGAGGATTGCAGCCCCAGCATTTT
>15|.|TRBJ2-1|TRBD2|TRBV5-6
CASSPTSAFNNEQFF
TGTGCCAGCAGCCCGACTAGCGCCTTTAACAATGAGCAGTTCTTC
>15|.|TRBJ2-7|TRBD2|TRBV6-5
CASSYLGTSFTEQYF
TGTGCCAGCAGTTACTTAGGGACTAGCTTTACCGAGCAGTACTTC
>14|.|TRBJ2-3|TRBD2|TRBV18
CASSPPAGPDTQYF
TGTGCCAGCTCACCGCCAGCGGGACCAGATACGCAGTATTTT
>17|.|TRBJ2-1|.|TRBV2
CASSERDRWFSYNEQFF
TGTGCCAGCAGTGAAAGAGACAGGTGGTTCTCCTACAATGAGCAGTTCTTC
>14|.|TRBJ1-5|TRBD1|TRBV10-3
CAISENRGNQPQHF
TGTGCCATCAGCGAAAACAGGGGAAATCAGCCCCAGCATTTT
>15|.|TRBJ2-3|.|TRBV5-1
CASSPAWTLTDTQYF
TGCGCCAGCAGCCCCGCCTGGACTTTGACGGATACGCAGTATTTT
>15|.|TRBJ2-1|.|TRBV27
CASSLWGTAYNEQFF
TGTGCCAGCAGTTTATGGGGGACCGCTTACAATGAGCAGTTCTTC
>15|.|TRBJ2-2|TRBD1|TRBV11-3
CASSPDRGHSGELFF
TGTGCCAGCAGTCCCGACAGGGGGCATTCCGGGGAGCTGTTTTTT
>14|.|TRBJ2-7|.|TRBV19
CASSIGGGSYEQYF
TGTGCCAGTAGTATCGGAGGGGGCTCCTACGAGCAGTACTTC
>18|.|TRBJ1-3|.|TRBV9
CASSVAGGGASSGNTIYF
TGTGCCAGCAGCGTAGCGGGGGGGGGCGCGAGCTCTGGAAACACCATATATTTT
>16|.|TRBJ1-3|.|TRBV28
CASRVPPGGAGNTIYF
TGTGCCAGCCGAGTCCCCCCGGGTGGTGCTGGAAACACCATATATTTT
>15|.|TRBJ2-5|.|TRBV19
CASSPRYWYQETQYF
TGTGCCAGTAGTCCCCGATATTGGTACCAAGAGACCCAGTACTTC
>17|few|TRBJ2-1|.|TRBV4-2
CASSQEVGGSSYNEQFF
TGTGCCAGCAGCCAAGAGGTAGGAGGTAGCTCCTACAATGAGCAGTTCTTC
>18|.|TRBJ2-5|.|TRBV27
CASSRKANDRGRIETQYF
TGTGCCAGCAGCCGCAAGGCCAACGACAGAGGGAGGATAGAGACCCAGTACTTC
>15|.|TRBJ2-2|.|TRBV5-1
CASSLMGTNTGELFF
TGCGCCAGCAGCCTGATGGGGACGAACACCGGGGAGCTGTTTTTT
>14|.|TRBJ2-1|.|TRBV5-6
CASSLAASVGEQFF
TGTGCCAGCAGCTTGGCTGCTAGCGTGGGTGAGCAGTTCTTC
>19|.|TRBJ1-3|.|TRBV5-1
CASSLGASGGAHSGNTIYF
TGCGCCAGCAGCTTGGGCGCTTCTGGGGGGGCCCACTCTGGAAACACCATATATTTT
>13|.|TRBJ2-2|.|TRBV6-1
CASSQTDAGELFF
TGTGCCAGCAGTCAGACGGACGCCGGGGAGCTGTTTTTT
>13|once|TRBJ2-7|.|TRBV28
CASSTTASYEQYF
TGTGCCAGCAGTACGACAGCTTCCTACGAGCAGTACTTC
>15|.|TRBJ2-1|TRBD1|TRBV15
CATSRSGQGIYEQFF
TGTGCCACCAGCAGATCGGGACAGGGGATTTATGAGCAGTTCTTC
>15|.|TRBJ2-7|TRBD2|TRBV7-8
CASSPQTTSGTEQYF
TGTGCCAGCAGCCCCCAAACAACTAGCGGGACCGAGCAGTACTTC
>12|.|TRBJ1-1|.|TRBV21-1
CASSTVWDRTFF
TGTGCCAGCAGCACTGTTTGGGACAGGACTTTCTTT
>11|.|TRBJ2-5|.|TRBV28
CATQGVETQYF
TGTGCCACACAGGGAGTAGAGACCCAGTACTTC
>14|.|TRBJ1-2|.|TRBV28
CASRGPGGEHGYTF
TGTGCCAGCAGGGGCCCGGGAGGGGAGCATGGCTACACCTTC
>13|.|TRBJ2-5|TRBD2|TRBV5-1
CASSSGLAREQYF
TGCGCCAGCAGCTCTGGACTAGCGCGGGAGCAGTACTTC
>15|few|TRBJ2-1|TRBD1|TRBV19
CASSPRQGMLNEQFF
TGTGCCAGTAGTCCTCGACAGGGGATGTTGAATGAGCAGTTCTTC
>13|.|TRBJ1-1|.|TRBV30
CAWSVLRSTEAFF
TGTGCCTGGAGTGTCCTTAGGAGCACTGAAGCTTTCTTT
>15|.|TRBJ2-3|.|TRBV5-1
CASSLVLVGTDTQYF
TGCGCCAGCAGCTTGGTTCTAGTTGGTACAGATACGCAGTATTTT
>15|.|TRBJ1-4|.|TRBV7-9
CASSLAEVLDEKLFF
TGTGCCAGCAGCTTAGCGGAGGTGTTAGATGAAAAACTGTTTTTT